The 15 T cell receptor beta chains presented below share a single source sample, sequenced in a study of STAT5B mutations in CD4+ large granular lymphocyte leukemia. Profiling relied on immunoSEQ multiplex PCR, and the TCRdb table lists in-frame clones only, not all of them. The sample lists tens of thousands of clones, roughly 77% occurring once. Sequenced material: CD4+ T cells from blood buffy coats. The receptors were gathered from a human donor in good health.

The V and J genes are TRBV28 and TRBJ1-4; 8 bases line up with TRBD1. V dropped 6 bases and J dropped 7; count of bases not matched to a gene: 13. The germline V gene encodes CDR1 MDHEN and CDR2 SYDVKM. The CDR3 is made up of 16 amino acids. The CDR3 here is CASRLGAAGGLEKLFF. CDR3 bases: TGTGCCAGCAGGCTCGGGGCGGCAGGGGGCCTTGAAAAACTGTTTTTT.

CDR3 DNA sequence: TGTGCCAGCAGAGTAAGGGAGGGTGACGCTTTCTTT. Its translation is CASRVREGDAFF. This rearrangement joins TRBV27 to TRBJ1-1; D gene ambiguous. With 6 bases removed from V and 11 bases from J, the gap between germline ends came to 16 bases. Germline loops: CDR1 MNHEY, CDR2 SMNVEV (reference sequence). The CDR3 contains 12 residues.

This clone was seen only a few times. The V gene is TRBV6-5, the J gene TRBJ1-6; possible D gene TRBD1, 5 bases. The CDR3 is 15 amino acids. Trimming took off 7 bases at V and 5 bases at J, with 15 bases between the two ends. CDR1 and CDR2 (germline): MNHEY, SVGAGI. CDR3 loop: CASMGGNSNNSPLHF. In nucleotides, the CDR3 is TGTGCCAGCATGGGGGGGAATTCCAATAATTCACCCCTCCACTTT.

The CDR3 loop reads CASSESGVPYQETQYF. As DNA, the CDR3 is TGCGCCAGCAGTGAGTCTGGGGTACCGTACCAAGAGACCCAGTACTTC. V is TRBV10-1 and J is TRBJ2-5, with D unclear. There are 16 residues in the CDR3. CDR1 and CDR2 (germline): WNHNN, SYGVQD (reference sequence). V was cut by 0 bases and J by 0 bases, with 11 bases left in between.

The chain links TRBV4-2 to TRBJ2-7, with D tentatively TRBD2 (5 bases). Trimming stripped 6 bases from V and 3 bases from J, with 12 bases between. Germline loops: CDR1 LGHNA, CDR2 YNFKEQ. The CDR3 spans 13 residues. CDR3 nucleotides: TGTGCCAGCAGGGCCGGGGAAGTCTACGAGCAGTACTTC. Amino acid sequence: CASRAGEVYEQYF.

The chain links TRBV4-2 to TRBJ2-2; TRBD1 might be the D (6 bases). CDR3 length equals 15 residues. The V gene's germline CDR1 is LGHNA and CDR2 YNFKEQ. The germline V and J ends were trimmed by 6 bases and 6 bases, with 17 bases remaining between them. The CDR3 region has the DNA TGTGCCAGCAGGGCTAACCCAACAGGGTCCGGGGAGCTGTTTTTT. Translation: CASRANPTGSGELFF.

V usage is TRBV7-2 and J usage is TRBJ1-2; the match to TRBD1 covers 7 bases. J was trimmed by 8 bases and V by 1 base; bases with no gene match: 7. Looked up from germline, CDR1 is SGHTA and CDR2 is FQGNSA. CDR3 length equals 14 residues. In nucleotides, the CDR3 is TGTGCCAGCAGCTTAGACCCAGACAGGGTAGGCTACACCTTC. It is translated as CASSLDPDRVGYTF.

This clone was detected a few times. This rearrangement joins TRBV27 to TRBJ1-4, with 7 bases lining up with TRBD1. The V segment lost 6 bases and the J segment 8 bases; nucleotides outside the gene matches: 6. Looked up from germline, CDR1 is MNHEY and CDR2 is SMNVEV (reference sequence). The CDR3 is 13 residues long. The CDR3 DNA follows: TGTGCCAGCAGAATGACAGGGTCCGAAAAACTGTTTTTT. Its protein is CASRMTGSEKLFF.

About this clone itself: The junction departs from germline at one end; a sequencing error may be responsible. The chain joins TRBV6-1 to TRBJ2-1, with TRBD2 as a possible D gene (6 bases). In germline, CDR1 is MNHNS, CDR2 SASEGT. The CDR3 extends over 18 amino acids. This CDR3 is CASSGGSKVGGFGNQQFF. In DNA form, the CDR3 reads TGTGCCAGCAGTGGGGGGTCGAAAGTCGGGGGATTTGGCAATCAGCAGTTCTTC.

The chain joins TRBV5-4 to TRBJ1-2; no clear D gene. This CDR3 comprises 15 residues. Trimming left V 0 bases short and J 5 bases short, with 14 bases between. The germline CDR1 and CDR2 sequences are SGHNT and YYREEE (reference sequence). The CDR3 spells CASSLEGRFQYGYTF. The DNA for the CDR3 is TGTGCCAGCAGCTTGGAGGGCCGCTTTCAATATGGCTACACCTTC.

The J gene is TRBJ2-2, the V gene TRBV5-5; 8 nucleotides match TRBD1. Germline values: CDR1 SGHKS, CDR2 YYEKEE (reference sequence). The CDR3 covers 16 residues. With V trimmed by 3 bases and J by 3 bases, 7 bases remained unmatched. CDR3 DNA: TGTGCCAGCAGCTCGACCGGGACAGGTTACACCGGGGAGCTGTTTTTT. It yields the protein CASSSTGTGYTGELFF. Using reference TRBV5-5 and TRBJ2-2 for the parts outside the CDR3, the full variable domain is DAGVTQSPTHLIKTRGQQVTLRCSPISGHKSVSWYQQVLGQGPQFIFQYYEKEERGRGNFPDRFSARQFPNYSSELNVNALLLGDSALYLCASSSTGTGYTGELFFGEGSRLTVL.

The chain joins TRBV12-1 to TRBJ1-5. TRBV12-1 counts as a pseudogene. This CDR3 comprises 16 residues. CDR3 coding DNA: TGTGCCAGCAGCTTTCCGTTCCGGGGGGCAGGACAGCCCCAGCATTTT. Its translation is CASSFPFRGAGQPQHF.

The CDR3, as DNA: TGCAGTGCTAGAGATCATGCTGAAGCTTTCTTT. It translates to CSARDHAEAFF. The chain uses TRBV20-1 and TRBJ1-1; D is ambiguous. Germline CDR1 reads DFQATT; CDR2 reads SNEGSKA (reference sequence). The CDR3 totals 11 residues. V was trimmed by 0 bases and J by 6 bases, leaving 5 bases between them.

This clone was observed a handful of times. An end of the junction differs from the germline gene, which may be a read error. The CDR3 sequence is CASSGHLF. The CDR3 DNA is TGTGCCAGCAGTGGACACCTCTTT. The chain recombines TRBV27 with TRBJ1-1; possible D gene TRBD1, 5 bases. There are 8 residues in the CDR3. Per germline, CDR1 MNHEY and CDR2 SMNVEV (reference sequence).

This clone has only one observation. The chain uses TRBV7-6 and TRBJ2-5; D not certain. V shed 5 bases and J shed 4 bases, with 8 bases lying between them. The CDR3 has 12 amino acids. Germline V lookup: CDR1 SGHVS, CDR2 FNYEAQ. CDR3 coding DNA: TGTGCCAGCAGCAACATAGGAGAGACCCAGTACTTC. Its protein is CASSNIGETQYF.